The entry that follows covers one TCR beta chain sequence. Its specificity is unknown. Profiling relied on immunoSEQ multiplex PCR, and the TCRdb table lists in-frame clones only, not all of them. The table includes 100,000 to 150,000 clones, 80% to 90% detected once. The sample originates from a study of identifying expanded T cells in peripheral blood. Collection occurred without any documented infections or immune events in donors. The germline V and J ends were trimmed by 7 bases and 2 bases, with 10 bases remaining between them. The CDR3 is 13 amino acids. CDR1 MGHDK and CDR2 SYGVNS come from the germline V gene. Study conclusions and caveats: Variance in clone template counts between approximately 2-week samples significantly increased with total template count across all healthy donors. Over two and four weeks, about 16 and 20 clones changed, versus around 1.2 between replicates.

The chain joins TRBV25-1 to TRBJ2-3; D remains ambiguous. Sequencing was performed on blood. This clonotype was sampled from a person between 18 and 75 years old in good health. CDR3 nucleotide sequence: TGTGCCAGCAAGGGTAGAGACACAGATACGCAGTATTTT. Protein: CASKGRDTDTQYF.